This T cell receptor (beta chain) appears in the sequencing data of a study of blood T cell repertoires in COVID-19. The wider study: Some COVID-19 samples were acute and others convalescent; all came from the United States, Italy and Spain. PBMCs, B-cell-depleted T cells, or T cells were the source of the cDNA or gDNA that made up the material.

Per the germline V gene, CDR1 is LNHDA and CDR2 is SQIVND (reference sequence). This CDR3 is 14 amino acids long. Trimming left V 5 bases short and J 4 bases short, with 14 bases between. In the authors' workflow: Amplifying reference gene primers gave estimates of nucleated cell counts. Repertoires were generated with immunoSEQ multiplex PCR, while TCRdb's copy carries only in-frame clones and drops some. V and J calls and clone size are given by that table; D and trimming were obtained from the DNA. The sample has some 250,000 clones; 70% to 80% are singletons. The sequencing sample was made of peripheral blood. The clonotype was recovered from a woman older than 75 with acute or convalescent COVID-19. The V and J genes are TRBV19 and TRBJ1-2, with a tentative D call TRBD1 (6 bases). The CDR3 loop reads CASSAGQQVYGYTF. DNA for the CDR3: TGTGCCAGTAGTGCCGGACAGCAAGTCTATGGCTACACCTTC.